This T cell receptor (beta chain) was obtained from a study of response to subunit inactivated influenza vaccine. Study conclusions and caveats: That few new T cells are recruited by each seasonal influenza vaccination was the authors' suggestion.

About this clonotype: Its specificity is not known.

The V gene lost 5 bases and the J gene lost 9 bases, with 20 bases spanning the gap. The CDR3 covers 16 residues. Germline-derived CDR1 and CDR2 are MNHEY and SVGEGT. TCRdb recomputed calls from the RT-PCR reads with MiXCR, one row per CDR3 protein. The sample lists roughly 460,000 distinct CDR3 sequences, around 9.9% seen once, with about 12% in the top ten. The input for sequencing was PBMCs from blood, taken more than 35 days after vaccination. The chain couples TRBV6-2 or TRBV6-3 to TRBJ1-6, with D possibly being TRBD1 (5 bases). This receptor was taken from a man over 45 who received an inactivated influenza vaccine. The CDR3 here is CASSTGPKGGGSPLHF. The CDR3 DNA reads as TGTGCCAGCAGTACGGGACCTAAGGGCGGCGGTTCACCCCTCCACTTT.